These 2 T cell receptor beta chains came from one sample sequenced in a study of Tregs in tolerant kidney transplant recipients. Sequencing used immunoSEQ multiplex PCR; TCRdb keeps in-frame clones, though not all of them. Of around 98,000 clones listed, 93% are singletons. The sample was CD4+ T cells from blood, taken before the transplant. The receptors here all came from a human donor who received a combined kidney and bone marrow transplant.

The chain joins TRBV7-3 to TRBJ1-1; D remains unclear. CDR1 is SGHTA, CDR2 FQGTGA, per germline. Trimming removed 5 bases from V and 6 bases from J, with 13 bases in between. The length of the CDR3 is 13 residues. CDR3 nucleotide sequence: TGTGCCAGCAGCCGAGGGCGTGAGGCTGAAGCTTTCTTT. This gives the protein CASSRGREAEAFF.

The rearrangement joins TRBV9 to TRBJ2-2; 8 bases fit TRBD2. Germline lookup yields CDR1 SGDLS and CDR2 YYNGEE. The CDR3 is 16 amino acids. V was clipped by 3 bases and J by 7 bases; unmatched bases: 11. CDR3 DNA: TGTGCCAGCAGCGAGATCACCGGGAGGGCGGGCGGGGAGCTGTTTTTT. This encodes CASSEITGRAGGELFF.